The 3 T cell receptor beta chains listed next were all sequenced from one sample in a study of OX40 agonist ivuxolimab in advanced cancers. Sequencing used immunoSEQ multiplex PCR; TCRdb keeps in-frame clones, though not all of them. The sample yields about 62,000 clones, around 79% seen once. Sequencing used CD4+ or CD8+ T cells sorted from blood, obtained in a trial of the OX40 agonist ivuxolimab. The source is an adult with an advanced solid tumor such as melanoma, head and neck, liver or kidney cancer.

The rearrangement uses TRBV5-4 and TRBJ2-7, with D possibly matching TRBD1 (6 bases). V lost 3 bases and J 3 bases, leaving 13 bases between the germline ends. Germline CDR1 reads SGHNT; CDR2 reads YYREEE (reference sequence). The CDR3 length is 14 residues. The CDR3 DNA reads as TGTGCCAGCAGCTCAACAGGGAGCAGCTACGAGCAGTACTTC. It yields the protein CASSSTGSSYEQYF.

The chain couples TRBV6-6 to TRBJ2-3; TRBD2 matches at 9 bases. Germline assignment: CDR1 MNHNY and CDR2 SVGAGI (reference sequence). The CDR3 is 14 amino acids. Germline trimming cut 6 bases from V and 5 bases from J; bases unmatched to any gene: 6. This chain's CDR3 is CASSESGRRDTQYF. In DNA, the CDR3 is TGTGCCAGCAGCGAGAGCGGGAGGAGAGATACGCAGTATTTT.

The V and J genes are TRBV5-8 and TRBJ1-5; 7 bases line up with TRBD1. V lost 0 bases to trimming and J lost 0 bases; unmatched junction nucleotides: 9. CDR3 size: 18 residues. Germline CDR1 reads SGHTS; CDR2 reads YDEGEE. This CDR3 is CASSLGQGSLYSNQPQHF. CDR3 bases: TGTGCCAGCAGCTTGGGACAGGGCTCACTATATAGCAATCAGCCCCAGCATTTT.